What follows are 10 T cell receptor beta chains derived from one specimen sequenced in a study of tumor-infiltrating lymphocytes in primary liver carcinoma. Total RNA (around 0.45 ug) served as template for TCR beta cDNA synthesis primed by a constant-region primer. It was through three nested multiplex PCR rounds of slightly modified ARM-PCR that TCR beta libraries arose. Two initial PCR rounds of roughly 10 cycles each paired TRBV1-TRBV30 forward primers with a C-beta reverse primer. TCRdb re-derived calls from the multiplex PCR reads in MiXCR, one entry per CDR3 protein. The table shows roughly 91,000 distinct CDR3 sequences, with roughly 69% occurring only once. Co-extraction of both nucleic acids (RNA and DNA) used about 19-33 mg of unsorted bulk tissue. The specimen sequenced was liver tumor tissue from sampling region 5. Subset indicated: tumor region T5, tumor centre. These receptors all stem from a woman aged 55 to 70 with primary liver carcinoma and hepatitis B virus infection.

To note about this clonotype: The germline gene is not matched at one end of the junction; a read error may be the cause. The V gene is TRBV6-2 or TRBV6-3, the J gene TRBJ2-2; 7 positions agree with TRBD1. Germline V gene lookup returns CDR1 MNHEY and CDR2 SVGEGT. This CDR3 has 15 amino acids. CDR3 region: CASSYDRVGTGELFF. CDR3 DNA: TGTGCTAGCAGTTACGACAGGGTAGGCACTGGGGAGCTGTTTTTT.

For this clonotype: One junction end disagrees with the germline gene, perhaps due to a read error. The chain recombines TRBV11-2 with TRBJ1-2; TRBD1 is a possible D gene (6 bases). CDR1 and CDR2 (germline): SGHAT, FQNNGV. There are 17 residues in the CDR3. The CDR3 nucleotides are TGTGCCGGCAGCTTAGACCCCGGGACAAGGAAAATCTATGGTTACACCTTC. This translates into CAGSLDPGTRKIYGYTF.

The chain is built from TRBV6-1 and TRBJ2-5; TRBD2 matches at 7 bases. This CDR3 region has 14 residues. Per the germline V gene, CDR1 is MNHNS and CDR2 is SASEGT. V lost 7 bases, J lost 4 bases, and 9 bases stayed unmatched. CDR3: CASNEAGRGETQYF. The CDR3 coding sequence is TGTGCCAGCAACGAGGCTGGGAGGGGAGAGACCCAGTACTTC.

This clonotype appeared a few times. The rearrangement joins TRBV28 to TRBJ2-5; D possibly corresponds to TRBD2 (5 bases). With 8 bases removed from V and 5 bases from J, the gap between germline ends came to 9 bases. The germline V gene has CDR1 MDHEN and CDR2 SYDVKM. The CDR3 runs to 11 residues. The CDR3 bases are TGTGCCAGCGGGAGATCTGAGACCCAGTACTTC. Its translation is CASGRSETQYF.

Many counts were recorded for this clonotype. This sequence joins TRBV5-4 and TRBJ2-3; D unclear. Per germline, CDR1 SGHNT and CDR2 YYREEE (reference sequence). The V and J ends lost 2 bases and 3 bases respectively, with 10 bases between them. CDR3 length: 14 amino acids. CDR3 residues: CASSFLGSTDTQYF. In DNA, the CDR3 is TGTGCCAGCAGCTTTTTGGGTAGTACAGATACGCAGTATTTT.

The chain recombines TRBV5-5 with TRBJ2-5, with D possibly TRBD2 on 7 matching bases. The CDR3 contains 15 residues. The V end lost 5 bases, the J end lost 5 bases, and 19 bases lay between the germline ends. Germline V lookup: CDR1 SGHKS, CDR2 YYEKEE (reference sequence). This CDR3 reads CASSATGGPLETQYF. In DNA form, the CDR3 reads TGTGCCAGCAGTGCCACGGGGGGCCCCTTGGAGACCCAGTACTTC.

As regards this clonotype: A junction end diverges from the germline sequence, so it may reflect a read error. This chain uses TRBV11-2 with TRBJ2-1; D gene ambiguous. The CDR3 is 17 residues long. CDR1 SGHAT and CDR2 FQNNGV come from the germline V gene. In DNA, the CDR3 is TGTGCCAGGAGCTTGAATGCCGCATCAGTCTCCTACAATGAGCAGTTCTTC. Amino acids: CARSLNAASVSYNEQFF.

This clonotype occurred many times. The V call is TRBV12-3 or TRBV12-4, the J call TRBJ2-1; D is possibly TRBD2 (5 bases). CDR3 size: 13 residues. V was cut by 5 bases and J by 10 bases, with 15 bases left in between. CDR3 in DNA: TGTGCCAGCAGTACCCTCCCAAGCGGCGAGCAGTTCTTC. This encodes CASSTLPSGEQFF.

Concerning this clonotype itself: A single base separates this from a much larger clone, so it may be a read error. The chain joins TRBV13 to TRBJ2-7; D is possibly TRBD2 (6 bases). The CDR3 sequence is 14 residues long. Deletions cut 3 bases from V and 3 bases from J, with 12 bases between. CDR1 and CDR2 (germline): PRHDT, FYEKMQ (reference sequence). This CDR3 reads CASSFRESIYEQYF. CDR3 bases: TGTGCCAGCAGCTTTCGGGAGTCTATCTACGAGCAGTACTTC.

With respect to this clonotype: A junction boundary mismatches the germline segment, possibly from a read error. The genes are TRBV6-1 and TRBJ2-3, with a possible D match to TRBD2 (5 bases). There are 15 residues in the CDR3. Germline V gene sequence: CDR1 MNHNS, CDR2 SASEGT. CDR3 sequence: CVSSISVSSTDTHYF. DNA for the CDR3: TGTGTCAGCAGTATAAGCGTATCTAGCACAGATACGCACTATTTT.